A selection of T cell receptor beta chains follows, all from one sample in a study of early T cells in non-severe SARS-CoV-2 infection. TCRdb re-analysed the 5' RACE reads in MiXCR, keeping a single row per CDR3 protein. The table lists about 61,000 distinct CDR3 sequences, roughly a tenth of them singletons. Sequenced sample: whole blood. These receptors were taken from an adult who was a healthcare worker with PCR-confirmed SARS-CoV-2 infection or an uninfected control (not recorded which). Each CDR3 is given with its conserved first and last residue. The D gene is left open where the match is weak. Sizes are listed as how often the clone was seen (once, few, many) or a class if it is expanded.

length	V	size	D	J	DNA	CDR3
14	TRBV14	few	TRBD1	TRBJ2-4	TGTGCCAGCAGCCATAGGACAGGGCGAAACATTCAGTACTTC	CASSHRTGRNIQYF
15	TRBV19	many	TRBD1	TRBJ1-4	TGTGCCAGTACCACCCAGGGGGCGGCTAATGAAAAACTGTTTTTT	CASTTQGAANEKLFF
13	TRBV6-1	many	NA	TRBJ2-3	TGTGCCAGCAGTTGGGCCTACACAGATACGCAGTATTTT	CASSWAYTDTQYF
15	TRBV7-2	few	NA	TRBJ2-2	TGTGCCAGCAGCTTATTACTAGTCCTGGCCGGGGAGCTGTTTTTT	CASSLLLVLAGELFF
14	TRBV20-1	many	NA	TRBJ2-5	TGCAGTGCTAGAGATGGACAGCTGCAAGAGACCCAGTACTTC	CSARDGQLQETQYF
13	TRBV5-4	few	TRBD2	TRBJ2-3	TGTGCCAGCAGCTTGGATACTAGCGAGACGCAGTATTTT	CASSLDTSETQYF
12	TRBV20-1	few	NA	TRBJ1-1	TGCAGTGCTAGCTGGGGAAACACTGAAGCTTTCTTT	CSASWGNTEAFF
17	TRBV6-6	few	NA	TRBJ2-6	TGTGCCAGCAGTTACAGGCGGACAGTCTCTGGGGCCAACGTCCTGACTTTC	CASSYRRTVSGANVLTF
17	TRBV5-8	many	TRBD1	TRBJ1-1	TGTGCCAGCAGCTTGTTCGGGACAGGGCTAAGAAACACTGAAGCTTTCTTT	CASSLFGTGLRNTEAFF
14	TRBV7-9	many	NA	TRBJ2-1	TGTGCCAGCAGCTTGGTCCCGAGGGACAATGAGCAGTTCTTC	CASSLVPRDNEQFF
16	TRBV15	few	NA	TRBJ1-5	TGTGCCACCAGCAGAGGGGGTGCGGGTCAGGGCCAGCCCCAGCATTTT	CATSRGGAGQGQPQHF
13	TRBV10-1	few	NA	TRBJ2-5	TGCGCCAGCAGTCGGACAACCCAAGAGACCCAGTACTTC	CASSRTTQETQYF